In this sample, the clone carrying this TCR beta chain turned up once. The antigen is undetermined. Patients having uncontrolled infection, another autoimmune disease, pregnancy or lactation were not included. Isolation of PBMCs was performed on about 10 ml fresh peripheral blood. This record belongs to a study of T cells in Graves' hyperthyroidism and ophthalmopathy. V was cut by 5 bases and J by 5 bases, with 13 bases left in between. Germline V lookup: CDR1 SGHAT, CDR2 FQNNGV. This CDR3 comprises 13 residues. General study findings and limits: Among clonotypes expanded in thyroid above 0.001, most were also found in blood.

RNA transcripts gave rise to amplified TCR beta CDR3 regions. Researchers ran a first-round RT-PCR on the TCR CDR3 using the HTBI primer set. TCRdb re-called the multiplex PCR reads with MiXCR, one entry per CDR3 protein. The sample contains approximately 300,000 distinct CDR3 sequences, roughly 18% of which appear only once. Sequencing used blood. This rearrangement joins TRBV11-2 to TRBJ2-7, with a weak D call TRBD2 (5 bases). This clonotype was obtained from a man between 50 and 59 years old with Graves' ophthalmopathy. CDR3 protein: CASSDSFGDEQYF. The DNA of the CDR3 is TGTGCCAGCAGCGATTCGTTCGGGGACGAGCAGTACTTC.